The rows below give T cell receptor beta chains drawn from one sample of a study of T cells after posttransplantation cyclophosphamide. Profiling relied on immunoSEQ multiplex PCR, and the TCRdb table lists in-frame clones only, not all of them. The sample gives over 20,000 clones, approximately 98% of which show up once; approximately 0.13% is in the top ten. The sample taken for sequencing was naive CD4+ T cells sorted from PBMCs. Receptor source: a middle-aged man in good health, CMV-negative, and a related stem cell transplant donor. Each CDR3 is given with its conserved first and last residue. Each record gives: V gene, J gene, CDR3 protein.

TRBV2	TRBJ2-7	CATRMRGHSYEQYF
TRBV11-2	TRBJ2-5	CASSTGDQETQYF
TRBV27	TRBJ1-1	CASSINRGLAEAFF
TRBV7-3	TRBJ2-2	CASSTTNGLAGSYTGELFF
TRBV10-3	TRBJ2-1	CAISEPSGGARNEQFF
TRBV2	TRBJ2-4	CASSGGGNIQYF
TRBV7-9	TRBJ1-4	CASSSISGEKLFF
TRBV19	TRBJ1-2	CASKDRGYGYTF
TRBV9	TRBJ2-1	CASSVDPHGGVNEQFF
TRBV11-3	TRBJ1-6	CASSFDSSYNSPLHF
TRBV19	TRBJ2-3	CASSIRAGGSFGASTDTQYF
TRBV4-1	TRBJ1-2	CASRKTGQRNGYTF
TRBV11-3	TRBJ2-1	CASSLGAGEGDEQFF
TRBV10-3	TRBJ1-4	CAISQTGPNEKLFF
TRBV7-7	TRBJ1-1	CASSLDIEGEAFF
TRBV5-1	TRBJ2-1	CASSLEPSGQQFF
TRBV2	TRBJ2-3	CASSEGRDTQYF
TRBV5-1	TRBJ2-1	CASRARGDNEQFF
TRBV10-3	TRBJ2-7	CAARSATYEQYF
TRBV10-3	TRBJ2-3	CATKEPSGFADTQYF
TRBV29-1	TRBJ2-1	CSARTSGVYNEQFF
TRBV16	TRBJ2-6	CASSQSTGTGSGANVLTF
TRBV27	TRBJ1-1	CASSWTARRGTEAFF
TRBV6-5	-	CASSTGTGRAYEQYF
TRBV9	TRBJ2-1	CASSVGVAGGQGQFF
TRBV9	TRBJ1-3	CASSVVQGNTIYF
TRBV6-5	TRBJ1-2	CASSYDGGNYGYTF
TRBV5-5	TRBJ2-5	CASSLPGGQETQYF
TRBV14	TRBJ2-7	CASSQGASGNYEQYF
TRBV18	TRBJ2-5	CASSPLAGGGETQYF
TRBV6-6	TRBJ2-1	CASSYVFGEQFF
TRBV5-1	TRBJ2-1	CASSRSSRSYNEQFF
TRBV7-8	TRBJ1-2	CASSPGISGYTF
TRBV5-1	TRBJ2-1	CASSFWTRGMEQFF
TRBV6-6	TRBJ2-3	CASRPSGGGPGTQYF
TRBV7-2	TRBJ2-5	CASSPDSQSTTQYF
TRBV5-1	TRBJ2-5	CASHSGSQETQYF
TRBV5-1	TRBJ2-7	CASSPGQGKDEQYF
TRBV7-2	TRBJ2-7	CASNPGSSFYEQYF
TRBV18	TRBJ1-5	CASSPSGTGNQPQHF
TRBV6-5	TRBJ1-2	CASSYSGQRRYGYTF
TRBV6-1	TRBJ2-7	CASSAGLAGAYEQYF
TRBV7-3	TRBJ2-3	CASSLRGADTQYF
TRBV27	TRBJ2-5	CASTASRSSTLIQGWQETQYF
TRBV6-5	TRBJ1-5	CASSQTGDQPQHF
TRBV5-5	TRBJ1-3	CASSLRGQPRGNTIYF
TRBV7-2	TRBJ2-7	CASSLFPGNAYEQYF
TRBV5-1	TRBJ2-1	CASSSLSGSAYNEQFF
TRBV5-1	TRBJ1-1	CASSLYGGNTEAFF
TRBV7-3	TRBJ2-1	CASSLGGPNEQFF
TRBV29-1	TRBJ1-5	CSVIQGSQPQHF
TRBV5-1	TRBJ1-5	CASSPGGFVQPQHF
TRBV5-4	TRBJ2-5	CASRYAGGGRETQYF
TRBV6-5	TRBJ1-3	CASSLGAGASGNTIYF
TRBV5-1	TRBJ2-5	CASSTGTSGSETQYF
TRBV9	TRBJ1-1	CASSVGLSGYGNTEAFF
TRBV4-3	TRBJ1-5	CASSQDLVQPQHF
TRBV5-4	TRBJ1-1	CASSSPKQGGITEAFF
TRBV5-1	TRBJ1-5	CASSPLNRDFSNQPQHF
TRBV2	TRBJ1-5	CASSWTSENQPQHF